The rows below give T cell receptor beta chains drawn from one sample of a study of vaccination and CD4 T cells after COVID-19. Antigen specificity for these receptors is unknown. TCRdb independently ran MiXCR on the PCR reads; one entry per CDR3 protein. The sample carries about 4,900 distinct CDR3 sequences, around 26% recorded once. The material sequenced was CD4+ T cells from blood, cultured in vitro. These receptors all come from a human donor in good health. The CDR3 runs from the conserved cysteine through the conserved F or W. D genes are given only for firm matches. Clone size is stated in some rows and not others, as once, few, many or a class when expanded.

j_call	v_call	clone_size	d_call	cdr3_nt	cdr3_aa
TRBJ1-2	TRBV5-1	few	TRBD1	TGCGCCAGCAGCCCGACAGGGGACTATGGCTACACCTTC	CASSPTGDYGYTF
TRBJ2-7	TRBV20-1	.	.	TGCAGTGCTAGAGATATAACCGGTAACTACGAGCAGTACTTC	CSARDITGNYEQYF
TRBJ1-3	TRBV2	few	.	TGTGCCAGCAGTGACCCGGGGGGCACCATATATTTT	CASSDPGGTIYF
TRBJ2-2	TRBV7-2	few	TRBD1	TGTGCCAGCAGCCGGTCTCGGGACAGGGTGACTACCGGGGAGCTGTTTTTT	CASSRSRDRVTTGELFF
TRBJ1-5	TRBV3-1	.	.	TGTGTCAGCAGCCAAGAGGGCACAGGAAACAATCAGCCCCAGCATTTT	CVSSQEGTGNNQPQHF
TRBJ2-3	TRBV20-1	few	.	TGCAGTGCTAGACAACCCGGCACAGATACGCAGTATTTT	CSARQPGTDTQYF
TRBJ1-6	TRBV11-2	few	.	TGTGCCAGCAGCATGGCCCATAATTCACCCCTCCACTTT	CASSMAHNSPLHF
TRBJ1-1	TRBV6-5	.	.	TGTGCCAGCAGTTACGGCGTTGACACTGAAGCTTTCTTT	CASSYGVDTEAFF
TRBJ1-1	TRBV6-1	few	.	TGTGCCAGCAGTGAAGCAGCGGGGGGAAACACTGAAGCTTTCTTT	CASSEAAGGNTEAFF
TRBJ2-1	TRBV20-1	.	.	TGCAGTGCTAGAGAAAGACAGTTGAGCTACAATGAGCAGTTCTTC	CSARERQLSYNEQFF
TRBJ2-1	TRBV6-5	.	.	TGTGCCAGCAGTTACTCGGTCGGGGACTACAATGAGCAGTTCTTC	CASSYSVGDYNEQFF
TRBJ2-3	TRBV24-1	.	.	TGTGCCACCAGTGATTGGGAAGATACGCAGTATTTT	CATSDWEDTQYF
TRBJ2-4	TRBV20-1	.	.	TGCAGTGCTAGGAGACGGGCAGGAAGGTTAGGAGCCAAAAACATTCAGTACTTC	CSARRRAGRLGAKNIQYF
TRBJ2-5	TRBV10-3	few	TRBD2	TGTGCCATCAGTGAGTCGGGGCTTGAGCGGGGGCGGAAGACCCAGTACTTC	CAISESGLERGRKTQYF
TRBJ1-5	TRBV20-1	few	.	TGCAGTGTTCGGGGGAATCAGCCCCAGCATTTT	CSVRGNQPQHF
TRBJ1-3	TRBV6-5	.	.	TGTGCCAGCAGTTACTCGCCGGACAGTGGAAACACCATATATTTT	CASSYSPDSGNTIYF
TRBJ2-7	TRBV7-6	.	.	TGTGCCAGCAGCCCGACAGGCCCCTACGAGCAGTACTTC	CASSPTGPYEQYF
TRBJ1-1	TRBV11-2	.	.	TGTGCCAGCAGCTTAGAACCCAGGGAGTACACTGAAGCTTTCTTT	CASSLEPREYTEAFF
TRBJ1-2	TRBV5-1	.	.	TGCGCCAGCAGCTTGACAGTCCTGGCAGTGGGCGGCTACACCTTC	CASSLTVLAVGGYTF
TRBJ1-2	TRBV25-1	.	.	TGTGCCAGCAGTGAATATGGTAGGGGCTACACCTTC	CASSEYGRGYTF
TRBJ1-2	TRBV10-3	.	TRBD1	TGTGCCATCAGTGAGTCGAACAGGGGCTTCGGTGGCTACACCTTC	CAISESNRGFGGYTF
TRBJ1-1	TRBV5-1	.	TRBD1	TGCGCCAGCAGTAGGGACAGGGGGTTCACTGAAGCTTTCTTT	CASSRDRGFTEAFF
TRBJ2-5	TRBV10-3	few	TRBD1	TGTGCCATTGGAGAAGGGGGCACCAAGGAGACCCAGTACTTC	CAIGEGGTKETQYF
TRBJ1-6	TRBV5-1	few	.	TGCGCCAGCAGCTACCAGGGGACGTATGCACCCCTCCACTTT	CASSYQGTYAPLHF
TRBJ2-3	TRBV29-1	.	TRBD2	TGCAGCGTTGAGGTCGGGGGGGTGTGGGATACGCAGTATTTT	CSVEVGGVWDTQYF
TRBJ1-1	TRBV15	.	.	TGTGCCACCAGCAGAGATTCGGCAGGCTTGAATGAAGCTTTCTTT	CATSRDSAGLNEAFF
TRBJ2-1	TRBV2	.	.	TGTGCCAGCAGCCAAAGCGGCCAAAATGAGCAGTTCTTC	CASSQSGQNEQFF
TRBJ2-7	TRBV27	few	TRBD2	TGTGCCAGCAGTTCTGTACCGGGACTAGACAACGAGCAGTACTTC	CASSSVPGLDNEQYF
TRBJ1-6	TRBV7-6	few	TRBD1	TGTGCCAGCAGCTTAGCAGGGGGCACTGGTGGATATTCACCCCTCCACTTT	CASSLAGGTGGYSPLHF
TRBJ2-5	TRBV12-3/TRBV12-4	.	.	TGTGCCAGCAGTTTGACGACAGTTCAAGAGACCCAGTACTTC	CASSLTTVQETQYF